This T cell receptor (beta chain) was observed in a study of shared clonotypes between healthy human individuals. About the research overall: For every donor, three CD4 naive, three CD4 memory, two CD8 naive and one CD8 memory plates were used. Study-wide findings and caveats: An effect of sequencing depth on clonotype sharing among donors was expected.

Remarks on this clone: Its target is not known.

The table came from immunoSEQ multiplex PCR; TCRdb's copy has only in-frame clones and leaves some out. The table shows around 2,000,000 clones, with 95% occurring only once. Material for sequencing was naive CD4+ T cells sorted from blood. Sample subset: CD45RA+ positively selected. This sequence was found in a man aged 18 to 30 in good health.

The CDR3 region has the DNA TGTGCCAGCACCCGGACTAGCACAGATACGCAGTATTTT. Protein: CASTRTSTDTQYF. This chain connects TRBV6-1 to TRBJ2-3; D is perhaps TRBD2 (5 bases). Germline CDR1 MNHNS, CDR2 SASEGT. Trimming removed 7 bases at V and 0 bases at J, with 8 bases between. CDR3 length equals 13 residues.